The present TCR beta chain was sequenced within a study of T cells expressing NK-cell markers. Whole-study context: It was sorted CD3+CD56+NKG2C+, CD3+CD56+NKG2C- and CD3+CD56-NKG2C+ T cells that supplied the TCR beta repertoires. General study results and limits: Five to seven of the donors carried dominant NKG2C+ clonotypes that took up roughly 1.0-7.5% of their CD8+ T cells. The same clonotypes also predominated in the CD3+CD56-NKG2C+ fraction of several donors.

CDR1 is SGHRS and CDR2 is YFSETQ in the germline V gene. The CDR3 is made up of 17 amino acids. The authors generated TCR beta cDNA through 5'RACE template switching with UMIs. TCRdb reanalyzed the 5' RACE reads and collapses them to one entry per CDR3 protein, without DNA. The listing contains some 390,000 distinct CDR3 sequences. A note on this clonotype: Its antigen is currently unknown.

The sequencing input was blood T cells: a sorted CD56 or NKG2C T cell subset, CD4+ or CD8+ T cells, or bulk PBMC T cells (not recorded which). This clonotype originated in a woman in her forties or fifties in good health. The chain links TRBV5-1 to TRBJ2-6. CDR3 amino acids: CASSLVGSRSGANVLTF.